These 20 T cell receptor beta chains were sequenced from one sample in a study of blood T cell repertoires in COVID-19. Data came from immunoSEQ multiplex PCR; TCRdb stores just in-frame clones and leaves some out. The sample contains 250,000 to 300,000 clones, around 92% of which appear only once. Sample: PBMCs or T cells enriched from blood (not recorded which). Receptor source: a woman between 50 and 59 years old who had been exposed to COVID-19.

J is TRBJ1-1 and V is TRBV3-1 (or the pseudogene TRBV3-2), with 7 bases identical to TRBD1. CDR1 LGHDT and CDR2 YNNKEL come from the germline V gene (reference sequence). The CDR3 is 15 residues long. The junction had 2 bases not matched to a gene; V was cut back by 0 bases and J by 1 base. The CDR3 DNA reads as TGTGCCAGCAGCCAAGAACCAGGGGGGAACACTGAAGCTTTCTTT. This gives the protein CASSQEPGGNTEAFF.

This chain links TRBV7-2 with TRBJ2-3; tentatively, D is TRBD1 (5 bases). From germline, CDR1 is SGHTA and CDR2 FQGNSA. V lost 6 bases and J 6 bases, leaving 10 bases between the germline ends. This CDR3 is 12 amino acids long. CDR3 sequence reads: CASSSGLDTQYF. The CDR3 DNA reads TGTGCCAGCAGTTCAGGGTTGGATACGCAGTATTTT.

The J gene is TRBJ2-7, the V gene TRBV6-2 or TRBV6-3; perhaps TRBD1 as D (6 bases). CDR3 length: 15 residues. Germline V CDR1 and CDR2: MNHEY, SVGEGT. With 6 bases removed from V and 3 bases from J, the gap between germline ends came to 18 bases. This CDR3 reads CASSGAGQGLYEQYF. The CDR3 DNA reads as TGTGCCAGCAGCGGAGCCGGGCAGGGGCTCTACGAGCAGTACTTC.

The sample holds one count of this clone. The genes are TRBV7-8 and TRBJ2-7; TRBD1 matches at 8 bases. V lost 6 bases to trimming and J lost 3 bases; unmatched junction nucleotides: 10. This CDR3 is 15 amino acids long. Looked up from germline, CDR1 is SGHVS and CDR2 is FQNEAQ. CDR3 nucleotides: TGTGCCAGCAGTTCAAGACAGGGGACTTTCTACGAGCAGTACTTC. Translated: CASSSRQGTFYEQYF.

V is TRBV30 and J is TRBJ2-2; D perhaps matches TRBD2 (6 bases). Germline V gene sequence: CDR1 GTSNPN, CDR2 SVGIG (reference sequence). The CDR3 loop spans 15 amino acids. The V and J ends lost 3 bases and 7 bases respectively, with 18 bases between them. The CDR3 is CAWSGGTLWVGELFF. The CDR3 DNA reads TGTGCCTGGAGCGGCGGGACCCTCTGGGTCGGGGAGCTGTTTTTT. The full variable domain, rest sourced from reference TRBV30 and TRBJ2-2, is SQTIHQWPATLVQPVGSPLSLECTVEGTSNPNLYWYRQAAGRGLQLLFYSVGIGQISSEVPQNLSASRPQDRQFILSSKKLLLSDSGFYLCAWSGGTLWVGELFFGEGSRLTVL.

V usage is TRBV11-2 and J usage is TRBJ2-7; D is unclear. From germline, CDR1 is SGHAT and CDR2 FQNNGV. The ends were cut back, 0 bases at V and 2 bases at J, with 11 bases in the middle. The CDR3 runs 15 residues. CDR3 loop: CASSLDLSLTYEQYF. CDR3 nucleotides: TGTGCCAGCAGCTTAGATCTATCCCTCACCTACGAGCAGTACTTC.

The sample holds one count of this clone. The chain recombines TRBV28 with TRBJ1-2, with a weak D call TRBD1 (5 bases). This CDR3 is 13 amino acids long. CDR1 and CDR2 (germline): MDHEN, SYDVKM. Trimming removed 3 bases from V and 1 base from J, with 6 bases in between. The CDR3 sequence: CASSFQGNYGYTF. The CDR3 coding sequence is TGTGCCAGCAGTTTTCAGGGTAACTATGGCTACACCTTC.

The chain has TRBV5-6 and TRBJ1-1, with D hard to call. This CDR3 has 12 amino acids. Per the germline V gene, CDR1 is SGHDT and CDR2 is YYEEEE. V shed 0 bases and J shed 4 bases, with 4 bases lying between them. The CDR3, as DNA: TGTGCCAGCAGCTTGGATCTCACTGAAGCTTTCTTT. This codes for CASSLDLTEAFF.

The chain employs TRBV14 and TRBJ1-2; D call uncertain. Germline CDR1 is SGHDN and CDR2 is FVKESK. This CDR3 region has 13 residues. The V and J ends lost 0 bases and 5 bases respectively, with 7 bases between them. The CDR3 reads CASSQDLVYGYTF. CDR3 DNA sequence: TGTGCCAGCAGCCAAGATCTTGTTTATGGCTACACCTTC.

This clone has just one count. CDR3 bases: TGTGCCAGTAGCCCCGGCGGGACGGCCACAGATACGCAGTATTTT. It yields the protein CASSPGGTATDTQYF. J is TRBJ2-3 and V is TRBV19; D might be TRBD2 (6 bases). Germline assignment: CDR1 LNHDA and CDR2 SQIVND (reference sequence). Trimming took 6 bases from V and 2 from J, leaving 15 bases between them. The CDR3 extends over 15 amino acids.

The J gene is TRBJ2-5, the V gene TRBV2; possible D gene TRBD1, 6 bases. Germline V lookup: CDR1 SNHLY, CDR2 FYNNEI. This CDR3 contains 12 residues. The V end was cut by 10 bases, the J end by 5 bases, with 14 bases between. The CDR3 loop reads CATQRQVETQYF. CDR3 coding DNA: TGTGCCACCCAGCGACAGGTCGAGACCCAGTACTTC. Full variable domain (rest looked up from reference TRBV2 and TRBJ2-5): EPEVTQTPSHQVTQMGQEVILRCVPISNHLYFYWYRQILGQKVEFLVSFYNNEISEKSEIFDDQFSVERPDGSNFTLKIRSTKLEDSAMYFCATQRQVETQYFGPGTRLLVL.

V usage is TRBV3-1 (or the pseudogene TRBV3-2) and J usage is TRBJ1-6; maybe TRBD1 (6 bases). V was cut by 1 base and J by 10 bases, with 14 bases left in between. From germline, CDR1 is LGHDT and CDR2 YNNKEL (reference sequence). The CDR3 consists of 15 residues. DNA of the CDR3: TGTGCCAGCAGCCAAGTTCTAGGGGGTCGATCACCCCTCCACTTT. Translating gives CASSQVLGGRSPLHF.

The V and J genes are TRBV28 and TRBJ1-3, with D hard to call. CDR3 length equals 15 residues. Trimming cost V 9 bases and J 4 bases, with 19 bases left between them. The germline CDR1 and CDR2 sequences are MDHEN and SYDVKM. The DNA of the CDR3 is TGTGCCAGTCGGGGTAGCCTCCTAGGGGGAAACACCATATATTTT. Its translation is CASRGSLLGGNTIYF. Filled out from reference TRBV28 and TRBJ1-3, the complete variable domain reads DVKVTQSSRYLVKRTGEKVFLECVQDMDHENMFWYRQDPGLGLRLIYFSYDVKMKEKGDIPEGYSVSREKKERFSLILESASTNQTSMYLCASRGSLLGGNTIYFGEGSWLTVV.

This clone was counted a single time. The CDR3 is CASRLRQGTNTGELFF. In nucleotides, the CDR3 is TGTGCCAGTAGGCTCAGACAGGGGACGAACACCGGGGAGCTGTTTTTT. The chain links TRBV19 to TRBJ2-2, with 8 bases aligning to TRBD1. Germline V gives CDR1 LNHDA, CDR2 SQIVND (reference sequence). V dropped 6 bases and J dropped 0; count of bases not matched to a gene: 6. CDR3 length: 16 amino acids.

This rearrangement joins TRBV5-1 to TRBJ1-4; 7 positions match TRBD1. Germline V CDR1 and CDR2: SGHRS, YFSETQ. This CDR3 is 16 amino acids long. Trimming at V came to 4 bases and at J to 5 bases, leaving 11 bases not matched to a gene. The CDR3: CASSPEGGQRNEKLFF. CDR3 sequence (DNA): TGCGCCAGCAGCCCCGAAGGGGGACAGCGAAATGAAAAACTGTTTTTT.

CDR3 amino acids: CASTFADRVGEKLFF. As DNA, the CDR3 is TGTGCCAGCACCTTCGCGGACAGGGTTGGCGAAAAACTGTTTTTT. The chain couples TRBV28 to TRBJ1-4; 8 bases are shared with TRBD1. The ends lost 7 bases at V and 8 bases at J; junction bases unmatched: 12. The CDR3 extends over 15 amino acids. Germline V CDR1 and CDR2: MDHEN, SYDVKM.

V and J are TRBV27 and TRBJ2-7, with TRBD1 as a possible D gene (5 bases). Trimming shortened V by 4 bases and J by 5 bases, and 18 bases separated the two germline ends. Germline-derived CDR1 and CDR2 are MNHEY and SMNVEV (reference sequence). There are 15 residues in the CDR3. The CDR3 sequence: CASSSNSGRIDEQYF. In DNA, the CDR3 is TGTGCCAGCAGTTCCAACTCAGGGCGTATCGACGAGCAGTACTTC.

The genes are TRBV28 and TRBJ1-6; TRBD1 matches at 9 bases. Germline-derived CDR1 and CDR2 are MDHEN and SYDVKM. Unmatched junction bases numbered 19, after V lost 5 bases and J lost 11 bases. This CDR3 region has 18 residues. The CDR3 coding sequence is TGTGCCAGCAGTACCCCGTCCGGGACAGGGCTATTGGGCCCACCCCTCCACTTT. It specifies CASSTPSGTGLLGPPLHF. The complete variable domain, with remaining parts taken from reference TRBV28 and TRBJ1-6, reads DVKVTQSSRYLVKRTGEKVFLECVQDMDHENMFWYRQDPGLGLRLIYFSYDVKMKEKGDIPEGYSVSREKKERFSLILESASTNQTSMYLCASSTPSGTGLLGPPLHFGNGTRLTVT.

V usage is TRBV6-5 and J usage is TRBJ1-2; unclear D gene. This CDR3 is built from 11 residues. The V gene lost 9 bases and the J gene lost 1 base, with 6 bases spanning the gap. CDR1 MNHEY and CDR2 SVGAGI come from the germline V gene. The CDR3 DNA reads TGTGCCAGTTACAGTAACTATGGCTACACCTTC. Translating gives CASYSNYGYTF.

The CDR3 nucleotides are TGTGCCAGTAGTAAAGACGCAGGAATGAACACTGAAGCTTTCTTT. Protein sequence: CASSKDAGMNTEAFF. The chain has TRBV19 and TRBJ1-1; D is unresolved. The germline gives CDR1 LNHDA, CDR2 SQIVND (reference sequence). V shed 4 bases and J shed 0 bases, with 12 bases lying between them. CDR3 size: 15 residues.